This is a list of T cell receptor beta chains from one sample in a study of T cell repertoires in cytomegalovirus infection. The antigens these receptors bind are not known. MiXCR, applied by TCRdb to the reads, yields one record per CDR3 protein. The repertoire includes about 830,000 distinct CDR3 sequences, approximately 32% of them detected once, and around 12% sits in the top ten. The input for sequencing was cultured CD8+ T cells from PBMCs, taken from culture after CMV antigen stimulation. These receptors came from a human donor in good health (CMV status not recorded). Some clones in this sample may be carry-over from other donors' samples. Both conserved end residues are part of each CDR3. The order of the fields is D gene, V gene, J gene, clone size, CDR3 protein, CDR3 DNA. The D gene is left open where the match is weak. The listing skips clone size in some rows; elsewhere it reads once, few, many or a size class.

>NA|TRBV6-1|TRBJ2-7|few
CASSEISGEYEQYF
TGTGCCAGCAGTGAAATATCAGGGGAATACGAGCAGTACTTC
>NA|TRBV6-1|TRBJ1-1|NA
CASILDTPNTEAFF
TGTGCCAGCATACTAGACACCCCGAACACTGAAGCTTTCTTT
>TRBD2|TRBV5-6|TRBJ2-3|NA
CASSLWGSGGSTDTQYF
TGTGCCAGCAGCTTGTGGGGTAGCGGGGGGAGCACAGATACGCAGTATTTT
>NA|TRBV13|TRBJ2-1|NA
CASTTGGAGNEQFF
TGTGCCAGCACCACCGGAGGGGCTGGAAATGAGCAGTTCTTC
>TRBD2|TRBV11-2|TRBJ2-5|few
CASSLVVAGVETQYF
TGTGCCAGCAGCTTAGTGGTGGCGGGAGTAGAGACCCAGTACTTC
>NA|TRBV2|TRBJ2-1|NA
CASIQATNEQFF
TGTGCCAGCATCCAGGCCACCAATGAGCAGTTCTTC
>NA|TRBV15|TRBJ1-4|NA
CATSRGNQEKLFF
TGTGCCACCAGCAGAGGGAACCAAGAAAAACTGTTTTTT
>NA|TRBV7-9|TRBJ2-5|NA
CASTGTRGETQYF
TGTGCCAGCACCGGGACACGAGGAGAGACCCAGTACTTC
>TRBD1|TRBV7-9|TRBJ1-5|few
CASSLAGGQGTAQHF
TGTGCCAGCAGCTTAGCTGGGGGACAGGGTACGGCCCAGCATTTT
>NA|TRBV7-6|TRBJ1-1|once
CANSPPGGNTEAFF
TGTGCCAACAGCCCCCCCGGAGGGAACACTGAAGCTTTCTTT
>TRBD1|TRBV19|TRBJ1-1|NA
CASSIGGQTEAFF
TGTGCCAGTAGTATAGGGGGACAGACTGAAGCTTTCTTT
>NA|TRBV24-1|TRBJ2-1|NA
CATSDLPRTSYNEQFF
TGTGCCACCAGTGATTTGCCCAGAACCTCCTACAATGAGCAGTTCTTC
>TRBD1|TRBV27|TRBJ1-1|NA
CASSLLGAGGLLEAFF
TGTGCCAGCAGTTTATTAGGGGCAGGGGGGCTTTTGGAAGCTTTCTTT
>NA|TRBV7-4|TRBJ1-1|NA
CASSPTSMHTEAFF
TGTGCCAGCAGCCCAACATCTATGCACACTGAAGCTTTCTTT
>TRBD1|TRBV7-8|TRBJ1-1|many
CASSLGTGDMNTEAFF
TGTGCCAGCAGCTTAGGGACAGGGGATATGAACACTGAAGCTTTCTTT
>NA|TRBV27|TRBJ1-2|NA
CASSPRVLGHGYTF
TGTGCCAGCAGCCCCAGAGTTTTAGGGCATGGCTACACCTTC
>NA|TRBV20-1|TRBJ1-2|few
CSAPDSYYGYTF
TGCAGTGCCCCTGACAGCTACTATGGCTACACCTTC
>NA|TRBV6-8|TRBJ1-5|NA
CASKVSGWTDNQPQHF
TGTGCCAGCAAGGTCTCGGGTTGGACAGATAATCAGCCCCAGCATTTT
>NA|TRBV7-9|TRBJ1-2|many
CASSAGANYGYTF
TGTGCCAGCAGCGCCGGAGCTAACTATGGCTACACCTTC
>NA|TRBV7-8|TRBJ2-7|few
CASSVGGAEQYF
TGTGCCAGCAGCGTGGGGGGCGCCGAGCAGTACTTC